Below are 28 T cell receptor beta chains sequenced from a single sample in a study of CD8+CD57+ T cells in acquired aplastic anemia. Genomic DNA was employed as the template in profiling TCR beta VDJ and CDR3. TCRdb reprocessed the reads with MiXCR, giving one entry per CDR3 protein. The sample yields 180,000 or so distinct CDR3 sequences, roughly 65% seen once. Flow cytometry had shown expanded CD8+CD57+ cells in the patients chosen for sequencing. The sequenced material came from sorted CD4+, CD8+, or CD8+CD57+ T cells (not recorded which) from PBMCs. The receptors here all came from a human donor with aplastic anemia.

The V and J genes are TRBV4-1 and TRBJ1-3; no reliable D call. The CDR3 contains 14 residues. Germline V CDR1 and CDR2: MGHRA, YSYEKL. V was pared by 3 bases and J by 4 bases, with 10 bases between. The CDR3 spells CASSQPLRGNTIYF. CDR3 nucleotide sequence: TGCGCCAGCAGCCAGCCGTTACGAGGAAACACCATATATTTT.

The rearrangement joins TRBV29-1 to TRBJ2-5; 12 bases are a match to TRBD1. The trim removed 4 bases at V and 9 bases at J, leaving 15 bases unmatched. Looked up from germline, CDR1 is SQVTM and CDR2 is ANQGSEA. The CDR3 is made up of 16 amino acids. The CDR3 coding sequence is TGCAGCGTTGGGGGGTCGGGACAGGGGGCCGCTCAGCCCCAGTACTTC. Amino acids: CSVGGSGQGAAQPQYF.

The rearrangement links TRBV2 to TRBJ2-2; 10 nucleotides line up with TRBD2. Unmatched junction bases numbered 18, after V lost 7 bases and J lost 4 bases. This CDR3 region has 19 residues. Germline CDR1 SNHLY, CDR2 FYNNEI. CDR3 protein: CASTHQRASGSLSTGELFF. The CDR3 nucleotides read TGTGCCAGCACTCATCAAAGAGCTAGCGGGAGTCTGAGCACCGGGGAGCTGTTTTTT.

The genes are TRBV20-1 and TRBJ2-7; D might be TRBD1 or TRBD2, each matching 5 bases. The CDR3 is made up of 14 amino acids. CDR1 DFQATT and CDR2 SNEGSKA come from the germline V gene (reference sequence). Trimming removed 3 bases from V and 1 base from J, with 13 bases in between. The CDR3: CSARGERESYEQYF. The DNA of the CDR3 is TGCAGTGCTAGGGGGGAAAGAGAGTCCTACGAGCAGTACTTC.

The rearrangement links TRBV9 to TRBJ2-5; possibly TRBD1 for D (5 bases). The CDR3 covers 17 residues. Deletions cut 0 bases from V and 0 bases from J, with 15 bases between. Germline V gene sequence: CDR1 SGDLS, CDR2 YYNGEE. DNA for the CDR3: TGTGCCAGCAGCGTAGCTCGATCAGGCAGGGACCAAGAGACCCAGTACTTC. Encoded protein: CASSVARSGRDQETQYF.

This clonotype was counted at least ten times. The chain links TRBV2 to TRBJ1-2; 9 bases map to TRBD1. The germline gives CDR1 SNHLY, CDR2 FYNNEI. The CDR3 runs 16 residues. V shed 6 bases, J shed 3 bases, and the junction held 11 bases outside the gene matches. In DNA, the CDR3 is TGTGCCAGCAGCGTCGACCGGGACAGGGCTCACTATGGCTACACCTTC. The encoded protein is CASSVDRDRAHYGYTF.

The chain uses TRBV5-1 and TRBJ2-7; TRBD1 is a possible D gene (5 bases). Trimming took 4 bases from V and 0 from J, leaving 14 bases between them. Germline values: CDR1 SGHRS, CDR2 YFSETQ. CDR3 length equals 15 residues. The CDR3 here is CASSPGRGPSYEQYF. In DNA, the CDR3 is TGCGCCAGCAGCCCGGGTAGGGGCCCCTCCTACGAGCAGTACTTC.

Here the CDR3 DNA reads TGTGCCAGCAGCTTAGAGGGGGGTGGGGGCTACGAGCAGTACTTC. Translating gives CASSLEGGGGYEQYF. The V gene is TRBV7-2, the J gene TRBJ2-7; D may be TRBD1 or TRBD2 (6 bases each). The germline V gene encodes CDR1 SGHTA and CDR2 FQGNSA. This CDR3 spans 15 amino acids. V was pared by 1 base and J by 3 bases, with 13 bases between.

The genes are TRBV20-1 and TRBJ2-3; 8 bases line up with TRBD2. Germline V gene data show CDR1 as DFQATT and CDR2 as SNEGSKA (reference sequence). CDR3 length: 14 residues. The V and J ends lost 2 bases and 2 bases, in that order; junction bases with no gene match: 3. Here the CDR3 reads CSARIAGLTDTQYF. The CDR3 nucleotides are TGCAGTGCTAGAATAGCGGGGCTCACAGATACGCAGTATTTT.

This chain connects TRBV19 to TRBJ2-2, with D possibly TRBD1 on 8 matching bases. V shed 7 bases and J shed 4 bases, with 13 bases lying between them. CDR1 is LNHDA and CDR2 is SQIVND in the germline V gene (reference sequence). This CDR3 comprises 14 residues. The CDR3 loop reads CASKRGQATGELFF. CDR3 sequence (DNA): TGTGCCAGTAAGCGGGGACAGGCCACCGGGGAGCTGTTTTTT.

This chain joins TRBV20-1 and TRBJ1-5; 7 nucleotides agree with TRBD1. Germline loops: CDR1 DFQATT, CDR2 SNEGSKA (reference sequence). The V segment lost 6 bases and the J segment 5 bases; nucleotides outside the gene matches: 7. The CDR3 runs to 13 residues. CDR3: CSASTGRDQPQHF. The CDR3 nucleotides read TGCAGTGCGTCGACAGGGCGAGATCAGCCCCAGCATTTT.

To note about this clonotype: No DNA is shown, since the ends of the CDR3 on it are uncertain; the CDR3 is the one TCRdb lists. The CDR3 sequence: CATSGSTGYEQYFGPGTEAFF. This sequence joins TRBV19 and TRBJ1-1. With termini counted, the CDR3 has 21 amino acids. The germline V gene has CDR1 LNHDA and CDR2 SQIVND (reference sequence).

The chain is built from TRBV20-1 and TRBJ2-3, with 7 nucleotides matching TRBD1. The CDR3 sequence is 13 residues long. Germline V gene data show CDR1 as DFQATT and CDR2 as SNEGSKA (reference sequence). The ends lost 3 bases at V and 5 bases at J; junction bases unmatched: 5. CDR3 protein: CSARGQRVDTQYF. CDR3 nucleotide sequence: TGCAGTGCTAGGGGACAGAGAGTAGATACGCAGTATTTT.

The chain couples TRBV6-5 to TRBJ2-2; 10 positions match TRBD2. V shed 6 bases, J shed 7 bases, and the junction held 14 bases outside the gene matches. Looked up from germline, CDR1 is MNHEY and CDR2 is SVGAGI. The CDR3 runs to 17 residues. The CDR3 region is CASRTRSGAGGFGELFF. DNA of the CDR3: TGTGCCAGCAGAACCAGGAGCGGAGCGGGAGGGTTCGGGGAGCTGTTTTTT.

This clonotype was counted many times. For the CDR3, the DNA is TGTGCCAGCAGCCTGCGCCCGGGACTAGCGGGAGCTACTCGCCAAGAGACCCAGTACTTC. This sequence encodes CASSLRPGLAGATRQETQYF. V usage is TRBV7-2 and J usage is TRBJ2-5, with 14 bases lining up with TRBD2. This CDR3 contains 20 residues. The germline gives CDR1 SGHTA, CDR2 FQGNSA. The ends lost 5 bases at V and 1 base at J; junction bases unmatched: 15.

The chain joins TRBV11-2 to TRBJ2-7; 8 bases are a match to TRBD2. The length of the CDR3 is 14 residues. Trimming cost V 6 bases and J 5 bases; bases outside gene matches: 9. The germline V gene has CDR1 SGHAT and CDR2 FQNNGV. The CDR3 sequence is CASRDSGKSHEQYF. CDR3 nucleotide sequence: TGTGCCAGCAGAGATAGCGGGAAGTCCCACGAGCAGTACTTC.

In its sample, this clonotype was seen a few times. In nucleotides, the CDR3 is TGTGCCAGCAGCTTGGAGCGTTCCGTCCAGTATTTT. Its protein is CASSLERSVQYF. The chain combines TRBV7-2 with TRBJ2-3; no definite D call. CDR3 length: 12 amino acids. V lost 3 bases and J 12 bases, leaving 13 bases between the germline ends. In germline, CDR1 is SGHTA, CDR2 FQGNSA.

This clonotype has at least ten counts. The chain has TRBV10-3 and TRBJ1-3; maybe TRBD1 (6 bases). Looked up from germline, CDR1 is ENHRY and CDR2 is SYGVKD. V lost 10 bases to trimming and J lost 8 bases, with 18 bases between them. This CDR3 is 13 amino acids long. The CDR3 DNA reads TGTGCCACCAGAGACCTGGGGGCGGACACCATATATTTT. This sequence encodes CATRDLGADTIYF.

The chain recombines TRBV4-1 with TRBJ2-5; 11 nucleotides agree with TRBD2. The germline gives CDR1 MGHRA, CDR2 YSYEKL. V shed 1 base, J shed 4 bases, and the junction held 2 bases outside the gene matches. The CDR3 has 15 residues. CDR3 protein: CASSQGSGGAETQYF. CDR3 in DNA: TGCGCCAGCAGCCAAGGTAGCGGGGGGGCAGAGACCCAGTACTTC.

This clonotype was seen a few times. This chain uses TRBV7-3 with TRBJ2-3; the D is unclear. This CDR3 has 13 amino acids. Germline V gene sequence: CDR1 SGHTA, CDR2 FQGTGA. V was cut by 5 bases and J by 3 bases, with 9 bases left in between. Written as DNA, the CDR3 is TGTGCCAGCAGCCAAACCCTAACAGATACGCAGTATTTT. Amino acid sequence: CASSQTLTDTQYF.

This chain links TRBV19 with TRBJ1-5; 8 bases are shared with TRBD1. This CDR3 is 14 amino acids long. Germline CDR1 and CDR2: LNHDA and SQIVND (reference sequence). V lost 1 base, J lost 7 bases, and 3 bases stayed unmatched. The CDR3, as DNA: TGTGCCAGTAGTATAGGGACAGGGTGGCAGCCCCAGCATTTT. Its translation is CASSIGTGWQPQHF.

Concerning this clonotype itself: Just one base apart from a much larger clone, this may be a read error. J is TRBJ2-7 and V is TRBV2; 9 bases align to TRBD1. Germline CDR1 is SNHLY and CDR2 is FYNNEI. The CDR3 has 15 residues. The V and J ends lost 8 bases and 0 bases, in that order; junction bases with no gene match: 8. The CDR3 sequence: CASRPGTGSSYEQYF. Here the CDR3 DNA reads TGTGCCAGCCGCCCCGGGACAGGGTCCTCCTACGAGCAGTACTTC.

The V gene is TRBV12-3 or TRBV12-4, the J gene TRBJ2-5; 8 bases are shared with TRBD2. The CDR3 sequence is 16 residues long. With 6 bases clipped from V and 1 base from J, the junction kept 10 bases outside the gene matches. The CDR3 DNA reads TGTGCCAGCAGGGTCACTAGCGGAGGACGCCAAGAGACCCAGTACTTC. It yields the protein CASRVTSGGRQETQYF.

This clonotype came up many times. This chain uses TRBV4-1 with TRBJ1-2, with no clear D. The ends were cut back, 2 bases at V and 1 base at J, with 8 bases in the middle. Germline V lookup: CDR1 MGHRA, CDR2 YSYEKL. CDR3 length: 14 residues. CDR3 coding DNA: TGCGCCAGCAGCCAAAGTATCTATAACTATGGCTACACCTTC. Protein sequence: CASSQSIYNYGYTF.

This clonotype was counted many times. The V gene is TRBV13, the J gene TRBJ2-3, with D unclear. CDR1 and CDR2 (germline): PRHDT, FYEKMQ (reference sequence). This CDR3 region has 12 residues. Trimming pared 2 bases from V and 2 bases from J, leaving 2 bases between. CDR3 protein: CASSLTTDTQYF. Here the CDR3 DNA reads TGTGCCAGCAGCTTAACCACAGATACGCAGTATTTT.

This clonotype has at least ten counts. This chain joins TRBV6-2 or TRBV6-3 and TRBJ1-2; D is possibly TRBD1 (5 bases). The CDR3 is 14 residues long. The germline V gene has CDR1 MNHEY and CDR2 SVGEGT. V dropped 2 bases and J dropped 5 bases, with 12 bases sitting between them. The CDR3 sequence: CASSYEGPTYGYTF. CDR3 DNA: TGTGCCAGCAGTTACGAGGGACCGACGTATGGCTACACCTTC.

The chain couples TRBV20-1 to TRBJ2-7, with TRBD1 as a possible D gene (5 bases). This CDR3 contains 15 residues. V was shortened by 0 bases and J by 0 bases, with 12 bases between the two germline ends. Per the germline V gene, CDR1 is DFQATT and CDR2 is SNEGSKA (reference sequence). In DNA, the CDR3 is TGCAGTGCTAGAGATAAGGGGTACGGCTCCTACGAGCAGTACTTC. Amino acids: CSARDKGYGSYEQYF.

This clonotype was recorded at least ten times. The V gene is TRBV7-9, the J gene TRBJ1-4; 8 bases align to TRBD1. This CDR3 comprises 19 residues. J lost 6 bases, V lost 2 bases, and 17 bases had no gene match. Germline V gives CDR1 SEHNR, CDR2 FQNEAQ (reference sequence). The CDR3 DNA follows: TGTGCCAGCAGCTTAAGGAACTCGGCAGGGGGCGTAGATGATGAAAAACTGTTTTTT. Its translation: CASSLRNSAGGVDDEKLFF.